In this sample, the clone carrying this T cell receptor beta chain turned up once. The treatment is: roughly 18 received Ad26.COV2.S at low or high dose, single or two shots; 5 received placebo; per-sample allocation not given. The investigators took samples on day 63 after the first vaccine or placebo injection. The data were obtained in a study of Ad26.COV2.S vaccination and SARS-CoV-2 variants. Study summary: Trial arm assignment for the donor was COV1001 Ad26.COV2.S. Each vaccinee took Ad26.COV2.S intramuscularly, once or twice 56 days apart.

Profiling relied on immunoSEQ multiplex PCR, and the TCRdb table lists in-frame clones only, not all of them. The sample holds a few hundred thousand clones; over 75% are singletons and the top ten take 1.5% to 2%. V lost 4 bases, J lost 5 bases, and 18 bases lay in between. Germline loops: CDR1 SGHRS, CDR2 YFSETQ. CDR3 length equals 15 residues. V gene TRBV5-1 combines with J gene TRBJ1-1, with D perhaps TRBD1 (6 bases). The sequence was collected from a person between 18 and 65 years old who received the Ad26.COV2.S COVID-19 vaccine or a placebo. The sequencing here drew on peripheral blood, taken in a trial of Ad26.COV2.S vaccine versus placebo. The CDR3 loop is CASSPDPGASTEAFF. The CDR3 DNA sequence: TGCGCCAGCAGCCCAGACCCGGGGGCGAGTACTGAAGCTTTCTTT.